Below, 3 T cell receptor beta chains from the same sample are listed, as sequenced in a study of TIL therapy for anti-PD-1-resistant metastatic lung cancer (dated by TCRdb to the early 2020s). The sample's time point label, decoded: pre-treatment sample, taken before nivolumab and TIL therapy. The baseline tumor samples, taken from the same resection that was used to grow TIL, were excised metastases, most often pleural nodules or supraclavicular lymph nodes. TCR beta CDR3 regions were amplified from genomic DNA by bias-controlled multiplex PCR with the immunoSEQ v3 hsTCRB kit. In TCRdb, the immuneACCESS table is reduced to in-frame sequences with V and J assigned. These tables do not hold every clone; where another copy was compared, an unresolved V gene accounts for under half, and the others remain unexplained. Counted in this sample were 10,000 or so clones; 50% to 65% of them appeared once. Together, the top ten hold more than 9% of the sample.

Source: tumor tissue, taken at baseline. The receptor source for this set is a person between 25 and 80 years old with non-small cell lung cancer.

This chain links TRBV5-1 with TRBJ2-3, with 15 nucleotides matching TRBD2. The germline V gene encodes CDR1 SGHRS and CDR2 YFSETQ. This CDR3 is 17 amino acids long. V shed 4 bases, J shed 2 bases, and the junction held 5 bases outside the gene matches. The CDR3 DNA is TGCGCCAGCAGCCGGGGACTAGCGGGAGGACTCACAGATACGCAGTATTTT. The encoded protein is CASSRGLAGGLTDTQYF.

The chain combines TRBV29-1 with TRBJ2-1; 7 bases are a match to TRBD2. The germline V gene has CDR1 SQVTM and CDR2 ANQGSEA. V was clipped by 4 bases and J by 4 bases; unmatched bases: 7. The CDR3 is 14 residues long. CDR3 in amino acids: CSVVRGGSYNEQFF. CDR3 sequence (DNA): TGCAGCGTTGTTCGCGGGGGTTCTTACAATGAGCAGTTCTTC.

The chain links TRBV2 to TRBJ2-1, with D possibly matching TRBD2 (5 bases). This CDR3 spans 15 amino acids. Trimming took off 3 bases at V and 3 bases at J, with 12 bases between the two ends. Germline CDR1 and CDR2: SNHLY and FYNNEI. The DNA of the CDR3 is TGTGCCAGCAGTGACCAGCGGAACTACTACAATGAGCAGTTCTTC. Protein sequence: CASSDQRNYYNEQFF.